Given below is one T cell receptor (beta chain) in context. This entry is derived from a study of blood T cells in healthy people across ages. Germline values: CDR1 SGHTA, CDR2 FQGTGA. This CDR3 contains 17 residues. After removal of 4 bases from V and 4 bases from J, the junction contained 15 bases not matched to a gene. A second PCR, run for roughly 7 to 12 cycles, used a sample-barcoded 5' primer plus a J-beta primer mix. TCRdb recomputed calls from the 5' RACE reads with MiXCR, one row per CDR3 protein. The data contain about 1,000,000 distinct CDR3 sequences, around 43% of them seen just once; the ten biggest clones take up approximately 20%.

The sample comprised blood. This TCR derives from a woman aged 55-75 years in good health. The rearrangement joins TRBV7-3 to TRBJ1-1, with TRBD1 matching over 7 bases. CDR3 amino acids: CASSSTGASTRGTEAFF. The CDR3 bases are TGTGCCAGCAGCTCCACAGGGGCATCAACGAGGGGCACTGAAGCTTTCTTT.